This T cell receptor (beta chain) was identified in a study of tissue T cells after allogeneic stem cell transplantation. General study points: In patients and mice, blood and spleen missed much of tissue repertoire. Anatomically similar tissues had similar TCR repertoires within each patient. Few T cell clones were shared across patients, but motif clusters showed tissue-specific shared signatures. The study did not identify alloreactive or antigen-specific tissue TCRs, and some clones might be persisting host cells.

TCRdb's copy holds only in-frame clones and misses some; the assay was immunoSEQ multiplex PCR. The sample has 20,000 to 25,000 clones, 72% seen once; the top ten hold 0.6% to 0.85%. This clone has a handful of counts. Antigen specificity is unknown. All gene names here are mouse names. The read falls 1 residue short of the CDR3 end, and the missing part is taken from the germline J gene. The V end was cut by 2 bases, the J end by 2 bases, with 7 bases between. Germline V gene data show CDR1 as GFQATS and CDR2 as STVNSAI. CDR3 length equals 12 residues. The V gene is TRBV20, the J gene TRBJ2-7; D gene unclear. The sequence was obtained from a female BALB/c mouse in good health. Mouse strain MHC haplotype: H2-d. The sequenced sample consisted of spleen. The CDR3 bases that were read are TGTGGTGCTAGGCAGAAACCCTATGAACAGTAC. Its translation is CGARQKPYEQY. The full CDR3 reads CGARQKPYEQYF. The full variable domain, its missing parts supplied by reference TRBV20 and TRBJ2-7, is GALVYQYPRRTICKSGTSMRMECQAVGFQATSVAWYRQSPQKTFELIALSTVNSAIKYEQNFTQEKFPISHPNLSFSSMTVLNAYLEDRGLYLCGARQKPYEQYFGPGTRLTVL.